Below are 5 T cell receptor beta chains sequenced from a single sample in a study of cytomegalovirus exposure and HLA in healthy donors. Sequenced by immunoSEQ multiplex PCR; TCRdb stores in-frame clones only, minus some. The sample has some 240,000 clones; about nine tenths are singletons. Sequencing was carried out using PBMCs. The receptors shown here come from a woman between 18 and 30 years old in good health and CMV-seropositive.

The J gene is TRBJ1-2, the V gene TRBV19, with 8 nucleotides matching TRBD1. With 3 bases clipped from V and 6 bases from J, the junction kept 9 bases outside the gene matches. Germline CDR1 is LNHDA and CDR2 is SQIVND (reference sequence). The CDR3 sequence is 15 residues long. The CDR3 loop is CASSISGQGVDGYTF. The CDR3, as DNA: TGTGCCAGTAGTATCTCAGGACAGGGCGTAGATGGCTACACCTTC.

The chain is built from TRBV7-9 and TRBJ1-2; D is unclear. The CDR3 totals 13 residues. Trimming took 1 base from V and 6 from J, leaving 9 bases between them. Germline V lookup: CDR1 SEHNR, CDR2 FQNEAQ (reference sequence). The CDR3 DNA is TGTGCCAGCAGCTTAGGGACGAGGGATGGCTACACCTTC. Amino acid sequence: CASSLGTRDGYTF.

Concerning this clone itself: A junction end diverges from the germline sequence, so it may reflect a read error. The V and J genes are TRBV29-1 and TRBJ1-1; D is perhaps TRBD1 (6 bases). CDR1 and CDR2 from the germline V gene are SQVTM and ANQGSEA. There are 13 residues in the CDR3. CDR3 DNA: TGCAGCGGTGAAGAAAGGGGGGGGACTGAAGCTTTCTTT. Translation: CSGEERGGTEAFF.

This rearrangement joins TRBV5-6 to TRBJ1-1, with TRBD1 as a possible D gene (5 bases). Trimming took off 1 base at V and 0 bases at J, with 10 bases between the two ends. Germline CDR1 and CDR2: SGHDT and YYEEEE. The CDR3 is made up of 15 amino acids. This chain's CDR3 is CASSLKAGMNTEAFF. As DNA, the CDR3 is TGTGCCAGCAGCTTGAAGGCAGGGATGAACACTGAAGCTTTCTTT.

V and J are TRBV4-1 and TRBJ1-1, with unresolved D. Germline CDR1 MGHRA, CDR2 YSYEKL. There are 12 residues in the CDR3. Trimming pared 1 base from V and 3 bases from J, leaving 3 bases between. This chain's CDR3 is CASSQVYTEAFF. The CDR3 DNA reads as TGCGCCAGCAGCCAAGTATACACTGAAGCTTTCTTT.